This T cell receptor beta chain comes out of a study of human T cells and chemical hapten exposure. As for the study in general: All through the roughly 24-week study, the scalp of each patient received diphenylcyclopropenone doses weekly.

TCRdb re-called the RACE reads with MiXCR, one entry per CDR3 protein. The table has roughly 380,000 distinct CDR3 sequences, 5% to 6.5% seen once. As for time point: pre-sensitization, week 0. The treatment: therapeutic diphenylcyclopropenone sensitization with weekly scalp DPC. The CDR3 runs to 15 residues. From germline, CDR1 is SGHRS and CDR2 YFSETQ. Germline trimming cut 4 bases from V and 4 bases from J; bases unmatched to any gene: 8. The study, taken as a whole, reports: Donors had alopecia, so their immune response may differ from healthy people's.

Many counts were recorded for this clonotype. What it binds is not known. The material sequenced was whole blood, taken in connection with sensitization to the hapten diphenylcyclopropenone (DPC). The origin of this receptor is a woman aged 45-65 years with alopecia areata. Some clones in this sample may be carry-over from other donors' samples. This chain links TRBV5-1 with TRBJ1-2, with TRBD1 matching 9 bases. As DNA, the CDR3 is TGCGCCAGCAGCCCGGGACAGGGAGGCTCCTATGGCTACACCTTC. As protein: CASSPGQGGSYGYTF.